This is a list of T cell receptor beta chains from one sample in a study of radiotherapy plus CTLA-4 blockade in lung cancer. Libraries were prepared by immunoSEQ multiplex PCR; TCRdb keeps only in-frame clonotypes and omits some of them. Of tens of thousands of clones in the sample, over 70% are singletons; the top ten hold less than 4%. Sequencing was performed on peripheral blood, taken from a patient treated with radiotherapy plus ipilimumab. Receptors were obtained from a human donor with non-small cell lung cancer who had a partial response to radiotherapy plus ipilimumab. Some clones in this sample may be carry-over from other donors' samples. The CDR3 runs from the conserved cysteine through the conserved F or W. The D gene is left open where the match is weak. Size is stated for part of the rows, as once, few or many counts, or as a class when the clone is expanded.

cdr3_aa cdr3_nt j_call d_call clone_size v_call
CASSIGEGTDTQYF TGTGCCAGTAGTATCGGTGAGGGCACAGATACGCAGTATTTT TRBJ2-3 . . TRBV19
CASSALSDTQYF TGTGCCAGCAGTGCTCTGTCAGATACGCAGTATTTT TRBJ2-3 . once TRBV2
CASSMREFYEQYF TGTGCCAGTAGCATGAGAGAGTTCTACGAGCAGTACTTC TRBJ2-7 . . TRBV19
CASRTSGRGTDTQYF TGTGCCAGCAGGACTAGCGGGAGGGGCACAGATACGCAGTATTTT TRBJ2-3 TRBD2 . TRBV6-1
CSAGQGANYGYTF TGCAGCGCAGGACAGGGGGCTAACTATGGCTACACCTTC TRBJ1-2 TRBD1 . TRBV29-1
CASSPQGYGYTF TGTGCCAGCAGTCCCCAGGGCTATGGCTACACCTTC TRBJ1-2 . few TRBV6-5
CASTRATSGSSYNEQFF TGCGCCAGCACCAGGGCCACTAGCGGGAGCTCCTACAATGAGCAGTTCTTC TRBJ2-1 TRBD2 . TRBV5-1
CASSLETGWGETQYF TGTGCCAGCAGCTTAGAGACAGGGTGGGGAGAGACCCAGTACTTC TRBJ2-5 TRBD1 . TRBV11-2
CASTRGLAESDTQYF TGTGCCAGCACCCGGGGACTAGCGGAGTCGGATACGCAGTATTTT TRBJ2-3 TRBD2 . TRBV2
CASSSLGAGVSYNEQFF TGTGCCAGCAGTTCCCTAGGAGCGGGGGTCTCCTACAATGAGCAGTTCTTC TRBJ2-1 TRBD2 . TRBV27
CASSVGTGFGADTQYF TGTGCCAGCAGCGTAGGGACAGGTTTCGGTGCAGATACGCAGTATTTT TRBJ2-3 TRBD1 few TRBV9
CASSLAQGRTDTQYF TGTGCCAGCAGCTTGGCACAGGGACGCACAGATACGCAGTATTTT TRBJ2-3 . . TRBV5-4
CASSLESQDHGGYTF TGTGCCAGCAGCTTAGAGTCACAGGACCATGGGGGCTACACCTTC TRBJ1-2 . . TRBV7-2
CSGWEGTEAFF TGCAGCGGCTGGGAGGGCACTGAAGCTTTCTTT TRBJ1-1 . . TRBV29-1
CAWKASDYEQYF TGTGCCTGGAAGGCTAGCGACTACGAGCAGTACTTC TRBJ2-7 . . TRBV30
CASSQVGHSYGYTF TGCGCCAGCAGCCAAGTAGGACACTCCTATGGCTACACCTTC TRBJ1-2 . . TRBV4-1
CASSRVVGADYEQYF TGTGCCAGCAGCCGGGTGGTAGGGGCGGACTACGAGCAGTACTTC TRBJ2-7 . . TRBV11-2
CSSRGTGGNQPQHF TGTTCCAGCAGAGGTACAGGGGGCAATCAGCCCCAGCATTTT TRBJ1-5 TRBD1 . TRBV2
CSAPPVAASYNEQFF TGCAGCGCCCCCCCCGTAGCGGCTTCCTACAATGAGCAGTTCTTC TRBJ2-1 . . TRBV29-1
CASSEGTLLNIQYF TGTGCCAGCAGTGAAGGGACTCTCCTTAACATTCAGTACTTC TRBJ2-4 . . TRBV6-1
CASSLYLGRESYGYTF TGTGCCAGCAGCTTGTATCTGGGGAGAGAGAGCTATGGCTACACCTTC TRBJ1-2 . few TRBV7-9
CASSTHGGVLNEQFF TGTGCCAGTAGTACCCACGGAGGGGTCCTCAATGAGCAGTTCTTC TRBJ2-1 . . TRBV19
CASSLVLAGYNEQFF TGTGCCAGCAGCTTAGTACTAGCGGGGTACAATGAGCAGTTCTTC TRBJ2-1 TRBD2 . TRBV11-2
CASSWGRLRDTDTQYF TGTGCCAGCAGCTGGGGAAGGCTGAGGGACACAGATACGCAGTATTTT TRBJ2-3 . . TRBV5-6
CASSELRAANYGYTF TGTGCCAGCAGTGAACTCAGGGCGGCTAACTATGGCTACACCTTC TRBJ1-2 . once TRBV6-1
CASSLGALRQETQYF TGTGCCAGCAGTTTAGGAGCGCTGCGTCAAGAGACCCAGTACTTC TRBJ2-5 . . TRBV27
CASSVGQGSNQPQHF TGTGCCAGCAGCGTAGGACAGGGTAGCAATCAGCCCCAGCATTTT TRBJ1-5 TRBD1 . TRBV9
CASSGDTGTGPNEKLFF TGTGCCAGCAGCGGGGACACAGGGACGGGACCCAATGAAAAACTGTTTTTT TRBJ1-4 . . TRBV7-6
CSVAGGNQPQHF TGCAGCGTTGCAGGGGGCAATCAGCCCCAGCATTTT TRBJ1-5 . once TRBV29-1
CASSVRGVGNYEQYF TGTGCCAGCAGTGTTCGGGGGGTTGGGAACTACGAGCAGTACTTC TRBJ2-7 TRBD2 . TRBV28
CASSFRTTEAFF TGTGCCAGCAGCTTCAGAACCACTGAAGCTTTCTTT TRBJ1-1 . . TRBV11-2
CASSEPGGLSNQPQHF TGCGCCAGCAGTGAACCAGGGGGATTAAGCAATCAGCCCCAGCATTTT TRBJ1-5 TRBD1 . TRBV10-1
CASSVLADANTGELFF TGTGCCAGCAGCGTATTAGCTGACGCGAACACCGGGGAGCTGTTTTTT TRBJ2-2 . . TRBV9
CAWSAENYGYTF TGTGCCTGGAGCGCGGAGAACTATGGCTACACCTTC TRBJ1-2 . . TRBV30
CATSRSPRAQEGPIYF TGTGCCACCAGCAGATCCCCCAGGGCCCAAGAAGGCCCCATATATTTT TRBJ1-3 . once TRBV15
CASSLGDRAPSNSPLHF TGCGCCAGCAGCTTGGGGGACAGGGCCCCTTCTAATTCACCCCTCCACTTT TRBJ1-6 TRBD1 . TRBV5-1
CASSLTGGLDNEQFF TGTGCCAGCAGTTTAACGGGGGGCCTTGACAATGAGCAGTTCTTC TRBJ2-1 . . TRBV28
CASSSRLAGGNEQFF TGTGCCAGCAGCTCTAGACTAGCGGGGGGAAATGAGCAGTTCTTC TRBJ2-1 TRBD2 . TRBV7-9
CASLSTGTGGVDTEAFF TGTGCCAGCCTGTCCACCGGGACAGGGGGGGTGGACACTGAAGCTTTCTTT TRBJ1-1 TRBD1 . TRBV19
CSAEGDREGLVAFF TGCAGCGCCGAGGGGGACAGGGAGGGCTTGGTGGCTTTCTTT TRBJ1-1 TRBD1 . TRBV29-1
CASSPDRIYGYTF TGTGCCAGTAGTCCAGACAGGATTTATGGCTACACCTTC TRBJ1-2 . . TRBV19
CASSSQGASFQPQHF TGTGCCAGTAGTTCGCAGGGGGCGTCTTTTCAGCCCCAGCATTTT TRBJ1-5 TRBD1 . TRBV19
CASSLGRAADTQYF TGTGCCAGCAGCTTAGGCAGGGCTGCAGATACGCAGTATTTT TRBJ2-3 . . TRBV11-3
CASSRVTGPGEETQYF TGTGCCAGCAGCCGGGTCACTGGCCCAGGGGAAGAGACCCAGTACTTC TRBJ2-5 . once TRBV7-2
CASRSREVVQPQHF TGTGCCAGTCGATCAAGGGAGGTAGTTCAGCCCCAGCATTTT TRBJ1-5 . . TRBV19
CASSSRGYEQYF TGTGCCAGCAGCTCCAGGGGGTACGAGCAGTACTTC TRBJ2-7 TRBD1 . TRBV14
CASSDGGAGTGELFF TGTGCCAGCAGTGATGGGGGGGCCGGCACCGGGGAGCTGTTTTTT TRBJ2-2 . . TRBV6-1
CASSLEGPADTEAFF TGCGCCAGCAGCTTGGAGGGGCCTGCGGACACTGAAGCTTTCTTT TRBJ1-1 . once TRBV5-1
CASSPGTGHTGELFF TGTGCCAGCAGCCCCGGGACAGGGCACACCGGGGAGCTGTTTTTT TRBJ2-2 TRBD1 . TRBV7-2
CASSYGTSGYNEQFF TGCGCCAGCAGCTACGGGACTAGCGGTTACAATGAGCAGTTCTTC TRBJ2-1 TRBD2 . TRBV5-1
CASSRGRETYEQYF TGTGCCAGCAGCCGTGGCCGGGAAACCTACGAGCAGTACTTC TRBJ2-7 . . TRBV7-9
CASSTQGAAVVTEAFF TGTGCCAGCAGCACCCAGGGGGCGGCTGTAGTCACTGAAGCTTTCTTT TRBJ1-1 TRBD1 . TRBV5-5
CASLGGQCNQPQHF TGTGCCAGCCTGGGGGGGCAGTGCAATCAGCCCCAGCATTTT TRBJ1-5 . . TRBV11-2
CASSPQTSGNEQFF TGTGCCAGCTCACCACAGACTAGCGGTAATGAGCAGTTCTTC TRBJ2-1 TRBD2 . TRBV18
CATSIGRDISYEQYF TGTGCCACCAGCATCGGCCGAGACATCTCCTACGAGCAGTACTTC TRBJ2-7 . . TRBV15